This record looks at one T cell receptor (beta chain) sequence and its context. Its target is not known. These data belong to a study of shared clonotypes between healthy human individuals. As for the study in general: Those who served as donors were a couple of women and a few men between the ages of 18 and 49. The study used three CD4 naive, three CD4 memory, two CD8 naive and one CD8 memory plate per donor.

The CDR3 is 14 residues long. Germline V lookup: CDR1 SGHRS, CDR2 YFSETQ. The ends were cut back, 4 bases at V and 6 bases at J, with 13 bases in the middle. The study, taken as a whole, reports: Generally, naive subsets came out with larger estimated richness than memory subsets. Shared clonotypes: roughly 5% naive CD4, approximately 3.4% naive CD8, under 2.5% memory CD4, approximately 0.41% memory CD8.

The data were produced by immunoSEQ multiplex PCR, yet TCRdb's version contains in-frame clones alone and is incomplete. The sample has 2 million to 2.5 million clones; 93% are singletons. This chain connects TRBV5-1 to TRBJ2-2, with D tentatively TRBD2 (5 bases). The sequenced sample consisted of naive CD4+ T cells from PBMCs. As for subset: CD45RA+ positively selected. The sequence derives from a man younger than 35 in good health. Some clones in this sample may be carry-over from other donors' samples. For the CDR3, the DNA is TGCGCCAGCAGCCACGGGGTCGGATCCGGGGAGCTGTTTTTT. Its translation: CASSHGVGSGELFF.